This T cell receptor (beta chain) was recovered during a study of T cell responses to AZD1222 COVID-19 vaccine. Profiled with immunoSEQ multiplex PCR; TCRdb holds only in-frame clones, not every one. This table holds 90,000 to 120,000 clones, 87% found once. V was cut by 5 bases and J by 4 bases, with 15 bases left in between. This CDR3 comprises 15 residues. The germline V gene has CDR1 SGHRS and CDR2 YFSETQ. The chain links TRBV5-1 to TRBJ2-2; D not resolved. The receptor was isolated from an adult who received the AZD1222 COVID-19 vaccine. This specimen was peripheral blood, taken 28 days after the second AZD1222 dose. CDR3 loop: CASRDGLLSTGELFF. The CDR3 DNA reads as TGCGCCAGCAGGGACGGGCTGCTTAGCACCGGGGAGCTGTTTTTT.